This T cell receptor (beta chain) was sequenced for a study of OX40 agonist ivuxolimab in advanced cancers. Study background: Administration of intravenous ivuxolimab to patients occurred every 2 weeks at 0.01 to 10 mg/kg. Study-wide results and caveats: Clonal expansion from baseline to week 6 occurred in both CD4+ and CD8+ T cells.

Only in-frame clones appear in the TCRdb table, and some are missing; sequencing was by immunoSEQ multiplex PCR. The table lists 35,000 to 45,000 clones, roughly 90% of them singletons. A note on this clone: Antigen unknown.

With 4 bases clipped from V and 2 bases from J, the junction kept 6 bases outside the gene matches. The CDR3 loop spans 15 amino acids. Germline-derived CDR1 and CDR2 are LGHNA and YSLEER. Sequencing was performed on CD4+ or CD8+ T cells sorted from blood, taken in a trial of the OX40 agonist ivuxolimab. This clonotype was obtained from an adult with an advanced solid tumor such as melanoma, head and neck, liver or kidney cancer. The rearrangement joins TRBV4-3 to TRBJ2-3, with TRBD2 matching 7 bases. CDR3 nucleotides: TGCGCCAGCAGCCCGGGGGGAGGTTACACAGATACGCAGTATTTT. Its translation: CASSPGGGYTDTQYF.